The following is a T cell receptor (beta chain) sequence with its context. In the same sample, other DNA sequences code for this CDR3. The record originates from a study of sequential checkpoint blockade in melanoma. Looking at the study overall: After both sequences, patients received maintenance nivolumab.

As to treatment: randomized to nivolumab then ipilimumab (arm A) or the reverse (arm B). None of the patients previously received DNA-damaging chemotherapy. Sorted cells were live CD3+CD8+, lacking CD19 and CD56, from PBMCs. V shed 3 bases, J shed 5 bases, and the junction held 4 bases outside the gene matches. The germline CDR1 and CDR2 sequences are MNHEY and SMNVEV (reference sequence). The CDR3 sequence is 14 residues long. Assay: immunoSEQ multiplex PCR; the TCRdb copy retains only in-frame clones and omits some. The table has about 32,000 clones, approximately 81% seen once. The clonotype was recovered from a human donor with melanoma. The rearrangement uses TRBV27 and TRBJ2-5; 9 nucleotides match TRBD1. Specimen: CD8+ T cells sorted from blood (inferred from file names), collected from a patient given nivolumab and ipilimumab in sequence. The CDR3 DNA is TGTGCCAGCAGTTTTCGACAGGGGGGCGAGACCCAGTACTTC. Translated, it gives CASSFRQGGETQYF.